This T cell receptor (beta chain) was observed in a study of blood T cell repertoires in COVID-19. The protocol was immunoSEQ multiplex PCR, while the TCRdb copy is restricted to in-frame clones and leaves out a portion. Found here are fewer than 450,000 clones, approximately 90% of them singletons; the top ten hold 2.5% to 4%. This sequence was found in a woman between 18 and 29 years old who had recovered from COVID-19. Sequenced sample: peripheral blood.

In DNA form, the CDR3 reads TGTGCCTGGAGCGAGGGACAGGGGGTTGGCTACACCTTC. Its translation: CAWSEGQGVGYTF. The V gene is TRBV30, the J gene TRBJ1-2; 11 bases map to TRBD1. The CDR3 runs 13 residues. V trimming: 3 bases; J trimming: 7 bases; junction bases outside the gene matches: 4. Germline CDR1 and CDR2: GTSNPN and SVGIG (reference sequence).